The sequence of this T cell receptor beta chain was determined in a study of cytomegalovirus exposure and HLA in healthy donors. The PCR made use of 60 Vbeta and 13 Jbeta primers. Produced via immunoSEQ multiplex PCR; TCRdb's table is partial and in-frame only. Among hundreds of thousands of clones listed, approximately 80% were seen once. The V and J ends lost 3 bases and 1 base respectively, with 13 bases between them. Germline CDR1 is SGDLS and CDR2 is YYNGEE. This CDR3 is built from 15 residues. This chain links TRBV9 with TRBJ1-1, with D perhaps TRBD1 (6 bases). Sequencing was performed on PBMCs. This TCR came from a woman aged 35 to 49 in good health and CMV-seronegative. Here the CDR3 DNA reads TGTGCCAGCAGCGGAGCCCGGACAGCGAACACTGAAGCTTTCTTT. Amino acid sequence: CASSGARTANTEAFF.